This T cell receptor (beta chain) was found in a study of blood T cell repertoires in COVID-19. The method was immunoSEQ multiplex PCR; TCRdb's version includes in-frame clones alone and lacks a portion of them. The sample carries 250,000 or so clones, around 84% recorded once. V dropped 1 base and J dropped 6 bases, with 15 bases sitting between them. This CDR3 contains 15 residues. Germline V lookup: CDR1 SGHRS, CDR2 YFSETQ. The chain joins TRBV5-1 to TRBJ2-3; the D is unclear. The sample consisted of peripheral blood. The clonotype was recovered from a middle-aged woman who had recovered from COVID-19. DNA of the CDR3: TGCGCCAGCAGCTTGTTGACAAGCAGTCTGGATACGCAGTATTTT. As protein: CASSLLTSSLDTQYF.